These 8 T cell receptor beta chains share one sample of origin, sequenced in a study of Ad26.COV2.S vaccination and SARS-CoV-2 variants. Clones were read by immunoSEQ multiplex PCR, and TCRdb kept only the in-frame ones, dropping some. This table holds some 640,000 clones, more than 80% found once. Documented treatment: some 20 received Ad26.COV2.S at low or high dose, single or two shots; five or six received placebo; per-sample allocation not given. Each sample was drawn 63 days after the first injection (of vaccine or placebo). Sequenced material: peripheral blood, taken in a trial of Ad26.COV2.S vaccine versus placebo. All receptors derive from a person between 18 and 65 years old who received the Ad26.COV2.S COVID-19 vaccine or a placebo.

This chain connects TRBV7-6 to TRBJ2-7, with 10 bases aligning to TRBD1. Germline assignment: CDR1 SGHVS and CDR2 FNYEAQ. Trimming at V came to 1 base and at J to 3 bases, leaving 9 bases not matched to a gene. This CDR3 is built from 17 residues. The CDR3 here is CASSLESTRTGGYEQYF. CDR3 nucleotides: TGTGCCAGCAGCTTAGAATCCACGAGGACAGGGGGCTACGAGCAGTACTTC.

V is TRBV7-8 and J is TRBJ2-1, with D maybe TRBD2 (6 bases). V was clipped by 5 bases and J by 4 bases, with 15 bases between them. Germline CDR1 reads SGHVS; CDR2 reads FQNEAQ. The CDR3 length is 15 residues. The CDR3 nucleotides read TGTGCCAGCAGCCCAGTAGTGGGGGGTTACAATGAGCAGTTCTTC. It specifies CASSPVVGGYNEQFF. The full variable domain, with the rest looked up from reference TRBV7-8 and TRBJ2-1, is GAGVSQSPRYKVAKRGQDVALRCDPISGHVSLFWYQQALGQGPEFLTYFQNEAQLDKSGLPSDRFFAERPEGSVSTLKIQRTQQEDSAVYLCASSPVVGGYNEQFFGPGTRLTVL.

CDR3 residues: CSASQQGYEQYF. The CDR3 DNA sequence: TGCAGTGCTAGTCAACAGGGGTACGAGCAGTACTTC. The chain couples TRBV20-1 to TRBJ2-7; 7 bases agree with TRBD1. The CDR3 is 12 residues long. V was pared by 3 bases and J by 4 bases, with 3 bases of the junction left unmatched. Germline values: CDR1 DFQATT, CDR2 SNEGSKA (reference sequence).

The chain uses TRBV29-1 and TRBJ2-1; D perhaps matches TRBD2 (6 bases). The CDR3 length is 14 residues. CDR1 SQVTM and CDR2 ANQGSEA come from the germline V gene. V was clipped by 8 bases and J by 6 bases, with 20 bases between them. The CDR3 loop reads CSLSPGRGFNEQFF. The CDR3 coding sequence is TGCAGCCTCTCTCCCGGGCGGGGATTCAATGAGCAGTTCTTC.

V usage is TRBV19 and J usage is TRBJ2-5; 8 bases agree with TRBD2. V shed 0 bases and J 1 base; nucleotides not matched to a gene: 7. The CDR3 spans 17 residues. CDR1 is LNHDA and CDR2 is SQIVND in the germline V gene (reference sequence). DNA of the CDR3: TGTGCCAGTAGTATAGACGGGCCCGGGGGGGCCCAAGAGACCCAGTACTTC. This translates into CASSIDGPGGAQETQYF.

This clone was observed a single time. The chain uses TRBV19 and TRBJ1-2; D possibly corresponds to TRBD1 (6 bases). The CDR3 is made up of 16 amino acids. V was cut by 0 bases and J by 2 bases, with 13 bases left in between. Germline CDR1 reads LNHDA; CDR2 reads SQIVND (reference sequence). This chain's CDR3 is CASSIDPRGRNYGYTF. The DNA of the CDR3 is TGTGCCAGTAGTATAGATCCGCGGGGGCGAAACTATGGCTACACCTTC.

The rearrangement joins TRBV2 to TRBJ1-4, with no clear D. Germline loops: CDR1 SNHLY, CDR2 FYNNEI. The CDR3 totals 11 residues. V lost 5 bases and J lost 7, with 5 bases in between. The CDR3 spells CASSSREKLFF. Written as DNA, the CDR3 is TGTGCCAGCAGTTCCCGTGAAAAACTGTTTTTT.

The chain carries TRBV15 and TRBJ1-3; D call uncertain. The CDR3 runs to 16 residues. Trimming left V 0 bases short and J 2 bases short, with 11 bases between. Germline V gene data show CDR1 as LNHNV and CDR2 as YYDKDF (reference sequence). DNA for the CDR3: TGTGCCACCAGCAGAGATCGAGGTGGCGCTGGAAACACCATATATTTT. It specifies CATSRDRGGAGNTIYF.